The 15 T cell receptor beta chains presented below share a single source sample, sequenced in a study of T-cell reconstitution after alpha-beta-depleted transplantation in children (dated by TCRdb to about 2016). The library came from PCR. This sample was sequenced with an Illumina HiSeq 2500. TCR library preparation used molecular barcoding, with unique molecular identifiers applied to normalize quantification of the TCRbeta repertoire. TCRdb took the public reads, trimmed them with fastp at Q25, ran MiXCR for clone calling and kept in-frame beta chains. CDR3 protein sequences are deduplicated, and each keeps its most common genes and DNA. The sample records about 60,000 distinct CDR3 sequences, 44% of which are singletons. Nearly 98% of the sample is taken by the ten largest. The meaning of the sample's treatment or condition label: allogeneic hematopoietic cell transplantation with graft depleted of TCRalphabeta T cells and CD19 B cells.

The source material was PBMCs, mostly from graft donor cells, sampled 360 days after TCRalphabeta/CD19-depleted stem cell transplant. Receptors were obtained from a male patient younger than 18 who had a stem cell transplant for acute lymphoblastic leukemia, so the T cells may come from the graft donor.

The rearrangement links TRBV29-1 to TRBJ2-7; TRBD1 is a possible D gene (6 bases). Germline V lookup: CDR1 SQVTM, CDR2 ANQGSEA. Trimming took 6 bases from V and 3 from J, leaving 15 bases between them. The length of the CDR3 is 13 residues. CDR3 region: CSVRGQGIYEQYF. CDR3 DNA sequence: TGCAGCGTCCGTGGGCAGGGGATCTACGAGCAGTACTTC.

The chain's CDR3 is CASSSGLAGDTDTQYF. The CDR3 DNA reads TGTGCCAGCAGTTCCGGACTAGCGGGAGATACAGATACGCAGTATTTT. This sequence joins TRBV28 and TRBJ2-3; 13 nucleotides align to TRBD2. This CDR3 contains 16 residues. Germline CDR1 is MDHEN and CDR2 is SYDVKM. With 4 bases clipped from V and 3 bases from J, the junction kept 4 bases outside the gene matches.

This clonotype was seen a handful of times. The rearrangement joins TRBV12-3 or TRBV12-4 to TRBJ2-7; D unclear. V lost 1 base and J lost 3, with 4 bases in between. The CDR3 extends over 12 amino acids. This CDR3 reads CASSLGNYEQYF. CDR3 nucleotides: TGTGCCAGCAGTTTAGGCAACTACGAGCAGTACTTC.

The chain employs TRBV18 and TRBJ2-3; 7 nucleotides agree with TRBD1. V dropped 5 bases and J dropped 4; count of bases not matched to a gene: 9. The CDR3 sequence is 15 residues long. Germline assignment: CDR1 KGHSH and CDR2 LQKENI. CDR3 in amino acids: CASSLLGQAPDTQYF. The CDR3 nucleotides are TGTGCCAGCTCATTATTAGGACAGGCTCCAGATACGCAGTATTTT.

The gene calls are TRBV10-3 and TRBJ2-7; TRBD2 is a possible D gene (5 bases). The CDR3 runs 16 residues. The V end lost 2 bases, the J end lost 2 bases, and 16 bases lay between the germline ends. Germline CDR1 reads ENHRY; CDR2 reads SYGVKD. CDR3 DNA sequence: TGTGCCATCAGTGAGAGGGCGGCGGGCCTAACCTACGAGCAGTACTTC. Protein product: CAISERAAGLTYEQYF.

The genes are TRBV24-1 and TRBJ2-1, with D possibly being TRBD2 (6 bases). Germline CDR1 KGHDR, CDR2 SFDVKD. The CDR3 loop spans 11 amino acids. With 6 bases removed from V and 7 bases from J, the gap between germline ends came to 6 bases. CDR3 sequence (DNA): TGTGCCACCAGTCGGGGGAATGAGCAGTTCTTC. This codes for CATSRGNEQFF.

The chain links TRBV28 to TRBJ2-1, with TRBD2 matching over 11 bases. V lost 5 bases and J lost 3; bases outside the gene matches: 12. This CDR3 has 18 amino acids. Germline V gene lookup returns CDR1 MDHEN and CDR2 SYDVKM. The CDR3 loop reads CASSRPLTTSGNYNEQFF. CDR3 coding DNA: TGTGCCAGCAGTCGCCCTCTTACGACTAGCGGGAACTACAATGAGCAGTTCTTC. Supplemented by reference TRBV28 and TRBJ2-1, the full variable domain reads DVKVTQSSRYLVKRTGEKVFLECVQDMDHENMFWYRQDPGLGLRLIYFSYDVKMKEKGDIPEGYSVSREKKERFSLILESASTNQTSMYLCASSRPLTTSGNYNEQFFGPGTRLTVL.

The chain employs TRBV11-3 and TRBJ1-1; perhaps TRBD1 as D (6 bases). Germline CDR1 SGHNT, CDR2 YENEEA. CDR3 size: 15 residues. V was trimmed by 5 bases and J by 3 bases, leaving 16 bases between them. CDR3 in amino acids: CASSAHRVEDTEAFF. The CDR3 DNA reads TGTGCCAGCAGCGCCCACAGGGTGGAGGACACTGAAGCTTTCTTT. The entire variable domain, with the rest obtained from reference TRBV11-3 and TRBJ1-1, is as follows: EAGVVQSPRYKIIEKKQPVAFWCNPISGHNTLYWYLQNLGQGPELLIRYENEEAVDDSQLPKDRFSAERLKGVDSTLKIQPAELGDSAVYLCASSAHRVEDTEAFFGQGTRLTVV.

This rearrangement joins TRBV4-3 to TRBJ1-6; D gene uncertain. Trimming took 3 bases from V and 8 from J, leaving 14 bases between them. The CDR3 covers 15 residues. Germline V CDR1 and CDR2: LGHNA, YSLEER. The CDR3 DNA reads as TGCGCCAGCAGCCAGGAAGGTCCTCTAGATTCACCCCTCCACTTT. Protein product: CASSQEGPLDSPLHF.

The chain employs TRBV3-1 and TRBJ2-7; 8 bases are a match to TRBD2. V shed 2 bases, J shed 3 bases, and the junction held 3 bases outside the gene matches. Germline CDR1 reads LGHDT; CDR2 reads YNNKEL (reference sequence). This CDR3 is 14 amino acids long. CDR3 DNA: TGTGCCAGCAGCCAAACTAGCGGCAACTACGAGCAGTACTTC. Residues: CASSQTSGNYEQYF.

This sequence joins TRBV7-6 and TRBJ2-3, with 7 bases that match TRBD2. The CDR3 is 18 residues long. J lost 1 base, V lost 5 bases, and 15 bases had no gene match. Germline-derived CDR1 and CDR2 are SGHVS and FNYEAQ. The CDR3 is CASSPSLGSAGGTDTQYF. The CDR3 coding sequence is TGTGCCAGCAGCCCCTCGCTGGGATCCGCGGGGGGCACAGATACGCAGTATTTT. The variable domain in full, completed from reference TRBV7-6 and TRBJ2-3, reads GAGVSQSPRYKVTKRGQDVALRCDPISGHVSLYWYRQALGQGPEFLTYFNYEAQQDKSGLPNDRFSAERPEGSISTLTIQRTEQRDSAMYRCASSPSLGSAGGTDTQYFGPGTRLTVL.

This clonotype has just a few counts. In DNA form, the CDR3 reads TGTGCCAGCAGACTACGGACTAGCGGGACCTACGAGCAGTACTTC. This gives the protein CASRLRTSGTYEQYF. The V call is TRBV6-1, the J call TRBJ2-7; 12 nucleotides line up with TRBD2. The CDR3 length is 15 residues. Trimming removed 6 bases from V and 2 bases from J; junction bases left unmatched: 5. The germline V gene encodes CDR1 MNHNS and CDR2 SASEGT.

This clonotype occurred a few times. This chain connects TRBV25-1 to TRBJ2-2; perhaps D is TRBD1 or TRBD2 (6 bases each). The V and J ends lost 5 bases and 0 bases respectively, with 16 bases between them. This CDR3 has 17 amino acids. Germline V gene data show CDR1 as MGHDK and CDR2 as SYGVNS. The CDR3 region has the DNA TGTGCCAGCAGTCCCTATGGCCGGGGGCCGAACACCGGGGAGCTGTTTTTT. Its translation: CASSPYGRGPNTGELFF.

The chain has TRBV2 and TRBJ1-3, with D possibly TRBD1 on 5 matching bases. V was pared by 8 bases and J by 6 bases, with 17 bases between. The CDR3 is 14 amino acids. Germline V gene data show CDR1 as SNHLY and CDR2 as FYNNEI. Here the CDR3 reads CASAFGARENTIYF. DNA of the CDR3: TGTGCCAGCGCGTTCGGGGCTAGGGAAAACACCATATATTTT.

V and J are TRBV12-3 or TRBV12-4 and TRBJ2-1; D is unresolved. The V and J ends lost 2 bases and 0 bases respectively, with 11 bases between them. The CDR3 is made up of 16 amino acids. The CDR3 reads CASSLYGVSSYNEQFF. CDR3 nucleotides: TGTGCCAGCAGTTTATATGGGGTTAGCTCCTACAATGAGCAGTTCTTC.